This T cell receptor beta chain came from a study of sequential checkpoint blockade in melanoma. Whole-study context: Both treatment sequences were followed by maintenance nivolumab.

Using immunoSEQ multiplex PCR, the repertoire was profiled, and TCRdb retains in-frame clones only, with some absent. The sample shows about 3,500 clones, roughly 55% of them seen only once. V lost 2 bases to trimming and J lost 4 bases, with 11 bases between them. From germline, CDR1 is GTSNPN and CDR2 SVGIG (reference sequence). This CDR3 has 13 residues. Sample treatment: randomized to nivolumab then ipilimumab (arm A) or the reverse (arm B). No patient had prior DNA-damaging chemotherapy. From thawed PBMCs, live CD3+CD8+ cells negative for CD19 and CD56 were sorted. This clone came up a few times. The chain joins TRBV30 to TRBJ1-1; D is unclear. This clonotype was obtained from a human donor with melanoma. The starting material was CD8+ T cells sorted from blood (inferred from file names), obtained from a patient given nivolumab and ipilimumab in sequence. CDR3 loop: CAWSWEGGTEAFF. The CDR3 DNA reads as TGTGCCTGGAGTTGGGAGGGTGGCACTGAAGCTTTCTTT.